The 30 T cell receptor beta chains listed next were all sequenced from one sample in a study of OX40 agonist ivuxolimab in advanced cancers. The assay was immunoSEQ multiplex PCR, and TCRdb's table has in-frame clones only and misses some. The table records tens of thousands of clones, around 89% of them present only once. The sequencing here drew on CD4+ or CD8+ T cells sorted from blood, taken in a trial of the OX40 agonist ivuxolimab. The receptor source for this set is an adult with an advanced solid tumor such as melanoma, head and neck, liver or kidney cancer.

CDR3 nucleotides: TGCGCCAGCAGCCAATACGGCGGCGGGAGGGCCGAGCGTGAGCAGTTCTTC. This encodes CASSQYGGGRAEREQFF. The chain carries TRBV4-3 and TRBJ2-1; 9 positions agree with TRBD2. Germline V gene sequence: CDR1 LGHNA, CDR2 YSLEER. This CDR3 comprises 17 residues. Germline trimming cut 2 bases from V and 9 bases from J; bases unmatched to any gene: 14.

This clone was picked up a small number of times. The chain couples TRBV9 to TRBJ2-7; TRBD2 matches 11 bases. CDR3 size: 15 residues. The germline CDR1 and CDR2 sequences are SGDLS and YYNGEE. Trimming at V came to 4 bases and at J to 5 bases, leaving 8 bases not matched to a gene. The DNA for the CDR3 is TGTGCCAGCAGCAGACGGGGACTAGCGGTAGACGAGCAGTACTTC. Translated: CASSRRGLAVDEQYF.

The rearrangement joins TRBV19 to TRBJ2-1; 13 bases map to TRBD2. The germline V gene has CDR1 LNHDA and CDR2 SQIVND (reference sequence). V dropped 3 bases and J dropped 10; count of bases not matched to a gene: 9. The CDR3 runs to 16 residues. The CDR3 protein is CASSIGTSGKVAEQFF. In DNA form, the CDR3 reads TGTGCCAGTAGTATTGGGACTAGCGGGAAGGTCGCAGAGCAGTTCTTC.

The V gene is TRBV6-4, the J gene TRBJ2-1, with TRBD2 identical over 13 bases. The CDR3 is 17 residues long. Germline assignment: CDR1 MRHNA and CDR2 SNTAGT. V lost 0 bases to trimming and J lost 7 bases; unmatched junction nucleotides: 6. For the CDR3, the DNA is TGTGCCAGCAGTGACTCAGCTCGGACTAGCGGGAGAAATGAGCAGTTCTTC. It is translated as CASSDSARTSGRNEQFF.

V is TRBV7-8 and J is TRBJ2-1; 16 bases fit TRBD2. This CDR3 region has 16 residues. Losses at the gene ends were 5 bases for V and 9 bases for J; bases not matched to a gene: 7. Germline-derived CDR1 and CDR2 are SGHVS and FQNEAQ. Written as DNA, the CDR3 is TGTGCCAGCAGCACCGGGACTAGCGGGGGGGCCAGTGAGCAGTTCTTC. It encodes CASSTGTSGGASEQFF.

CDR3 sequence reads: CASSSMDSSYEQYF. CDR3 nucleotide sequence: TGTGCCAGCAGTTCCATGGACAGCTCCTACGAGCAGTACTTC. The J gene is TRBJ2-7, the V gene TRBV27, with D maybe TRBD1 (6 bases). Per germline, CDR1 MNHEY and CDR2 SMNVEV (reference sequence). The CDR3 length is 14 residues. V was shortened by 4 bases and J by 0 bases, with 10 bases between the two germline ends.

The chain has TRBV11-2 and TRBJ2-1; tentatively, D is TRBD2 (6 bases). This CDR3 is 11 amino acids long. Trimming took 1 base from V and 13 from J, leaving 8 bases between them. Germline V CDR1 and CDR2: SGHAT, FQNNGV. CDR3 nucleotide sequence: TGTGCCAGCAGCTTAGGGCGGGATCAGTTCTTC. Encoded protein: CASSLGRDQFF.

The V gene is TRBV10-3, the J gene TRBJ2-2; TRBD2 matches 10 bases. Trimming took 11 bases from V and 6 from J; bases not matched to a gene: 9. Germline values: CDR1 ENHRY, CDR2 SYGVKD. This CDR3 has 14 residues. The CDR3 DNA reads TGTGCCCTATCGCCAACTAGCGGGGCCGGGGAGCTGTTTTTT. It codes for CALSPTSGAGELFF.

The chain uses TRBV27 and TRBJ2-1; 10 bases fit TRBD1. The CDR3 has 14 amino acids. Germline trimming cut 6 bases from V and 7 bases from J; bases unmatched to any gene: 6. CDR1 is MNHEY and CDR2 is SMNVEV in the germline V gene (reference sequence). The CDR3 nucleotides are TGTGCCAGCAGCAGACAGGGGGCGGGGAATGAGCAGTTCTTC. As protein: CASSRQGAGNEQFF.

The chain has TRBV4-3 and TRBJ2-3; D is possibly TRBD2 (5 bases). The CDR3 is made up of 17 amino acids. The V end was cut by 1 base, the J end by 5 bases, with 19 bases between. Germline lookup yields CDR1 LGHNA and CDR2 YSLEER. CDR3: CASSQANPQSSLDTQYF. The CDR3, as DNA: TGCGCCAGCAGCCAAGCGAACCCCCAGTCTAGCCTAGATACGCAGTATTTT.

The chain employs TRBV2 and TRBJ1-1; D perhaps matches TRBD1 (6 bases). The germline V gene encodes CDR1 SNHLY and CDR2 FYNNEI. CDR3 length equals 13 residues. Trimming took 4 bases from V and 7 from J, leaving 13 bases between them. The CDR3, as DNA: TGTGCCAGCAGTGCGGGGGGGCTCATTGAAGCTTTCTTT. Protein: CASSAGGLIEAFF.

The chain carries TRBV27 and TRBJ2-1, with a weak D call TRBD2 (6 bases). V lost 4 bases and J lost 7, with 11 bases in between. The CDR3 runs to 13 residues. Germline CDR1 and CDR2: MNHEY and SMNVEV (reference sequence). The CDR3 protein is CASSYGGTNEQFF. The CDR3 region has the DNA TGTGCCAGCAGTTATGGGGGGACGAATGAGCAGTTCTTC.

The CDR3 nucleotides are TGTGCCAGCAGTTCGGGATCCGGACCTTCACCCCTCCACTTT. As protein: CASSSGSGPSPLHF. The J gene is TRBJ1-6, the V gene TRBV6-5; no clear D gene. V gave up 4 bases and J gave up 9 bases, with 13 bases separating them. Germline CDR1 and CDR2: MNHEY and SVGAGI. The CDR3 is 14 residues long.

The rearrangement joins TRBV19 to TRBJ2-7, with 9 bases fitting TRBD2. The CDR3 is made up of 15 amino acids. Trimming took 4 bases from V and 2 from J; bases not matched to a gene: 6. Germline CDR1 reads LNHDA; CDR2 reads SQIVND (reference sequence). The CDR3: CASSTGLAIPYEQYF. The CDR3 nucleotides are TGTGCCAGTAGTACGGGACTAGCTATTCCCTACGAGCAGTACTTC.

The chain uses TRBV6-5 and TRBJ2-1; TRBD2 aligns across 12 bases. The V and J ends lost 6 bases and 4 bases, in that order; junction bases with no gene match: 4. This CDR3 has 15 residues. CDR1 and CDR2 from the germline V gene are MNHEY and SVGAGI. The CDR3 here is CASSPGLAGYNEQFF. The CDR3 coding sequence is TGTGCCAGCAGCCCGGGACTAGCGGGTTACAATGAGCAGTTCTTC.

The V gene is TRBV4-1, the J gene TRBJ2-7; 10 bases are shared with TRBD1. Germline assignment: CDR1 MGHRA and CDR2 YSYEKL. Trimming at V came to 3 bases and at J to 5 bases, leaving 13 bases not matched to a gene. The CDR3 loop spans 17 amino acids. The CDR3 spells CASSHASGTGVKDEQYF. The DNA for the CDR3 is TGCGCCAGCAGCCATGCCTCGGGGACAGGGGTTAAGGACGAGCAGTACTTC.

This chain uses TRBV6-6 with TRBJ1-1; no clear D gene. Deletions cut 2 bases from V and 4 bases from J, with 8 bases between. Germline loops: CDR1 MNHNY, CDR2 SVGAGI (reference sequence). This CDR3 spans 13 amino acids. Here the CDR3 reads CASSYGGITEAFF. In nucleotides, the CDR3 is TGTGCCAGCAGTTACGGAGGGATCACTGAAGCTTTCTTT.

The gene calls are TRBV2 and TRBJ2-7; 8 bases line up with TRBD1. Germline assignment: CDR1 SNHLY and CDR2 FYNNEI. The J segment lost 3 bases and the V segment lost 5 bases, leaving 9 bases of the junction unmatched. The CDR3 consists of 15 residues. The DNA for the CDR3 is TGTGCCAGCAGTCCCACGGGACAGGCCGGCTACGAGCAGTACTTC. It encodes CASSPTGQAGYEQYF.

The chain carries TRBV2 and TRBJ2-1, with no clear D. Between the trimmed V and J ends, which lost 6 bases and 4 bases, there was a span of 7 bases. The CDR3 covers 12 residues. In germline, CDR1 is SNHLY, CDR2 FYNNEI. The CDR3 coding sequence is TGTGCCAGCAGGGATTCGTACAATGAGCAGTTCTTC. It encodes CASRDSYNEQFF.

The chain has TRBV29-1 and TRBJ1-3; D unresolved. CDR3 size: 10 residues. Trimming took 3 bases from V and 6 from J, leaving 3 bases between them. Germline V gene data show CDR1 as SQVTM and CDR2 as ANQGSEA. CDR3 in amino acids: CSVEENTIYF. The CDR3 DNA is TGCAGCGTTGAGGAAAACACCATATATTTT.

The chain joins TRBV4-3 to TRBJ2-5; 9 bases map to TRBD1. Germline CDR1 LGHNA, CDR2 YSLEER. The CDR3 contains 15 residues. The V segment lost 1 base and the J segment 8 bases; nucleotides outside the gene matches: 8. The CDR3 loop is CASSQGTGAHTTQYF. The CDR3 DNA is TGCGCCAGCAGCCAAGGGACAGGGGCCCATACAACCCAGTACTTC.

The chain uses TRBV27 and TRBJ1-1; D is undetermined. The germline V gene encodes CDR1 MNHEY and CDR2 SMNVEV (reference sequence). Trimming removed 0 bases at V and 1 base at J, with 9 bases between. The CDR3 is 15 amino acids. The DNA of the CDR3 is TGTGCCAGCAGTTTATCGTCCGGTCAGAACACTGAAGCTTTCTTT. Translated: CASSLSSGQNTEAFF.

The V and J genes are TRBV5-6 and TRBJ2-3, with D perhaps being TRBD1 or TRBD2 (5 bases each). Germline loops: CDR1 SGHDT, CDR2 YYEEEE. V shed 4 bases and J shed 4 bases, with 13 bases lying between them. This CDR3 is 14 amino acids long. The CDR3 DNA reads TGTGCCAGCAGCCCCGAGGGGCGCGCAGATACGCAGTATTTT. This sequence encodes CASSPEGRADTQYF. The full variable domain, completed using reference TRBV5-6 and TRBJ2-3, is DAGVTQSPTHLIKTRGQQVTLRCSPKSGHDTVSWYQQALGQGPQFIFQYYEEEERQRGNFPDRFSGHQFPNYSSELNVNALLLGDSALYLCASSPEGRADTQYFGPGTRLTVL.

J is TRBJ2-2 and V is TRBV6-5; D possibly corresponds to TRBD1 (6 bases). Germline CDR1 MNHEY, CDR2 SVGAGI. This CDR3 spans 15 amino acids. Trimming stripped 6 bases from V and 5 bases from J, with 16 bases between. In DNA form, the CDR3 reads TGTGCCAGCAGGACTTCACAGGGCCTAACCGGGGAGCTGTTTTTT. It codes for CASRTSQGLTGELFF.

This clone was counted a single time. The J gene is TRBJ2-7, the V gene TRBV4-3; 7 bases match TRBD1. This CDR3 has 16 amino acids. Trimming took 5 bases from V and 2 from J; bases not matched to a gene: 12. The V gene's germline CDR1 is LGHNA and CDR2 YSLEER. CDR3 sequence reads: CASSTTCQGDPYEQYF. The CDR3 coding sequence is TGCGCCAGCAGCACGACGTGCCAGGGGGACCCCTACGAGCAGTACTTC.

The V call is TRBV7-9, the J call TRBJ1-4, with 7 bases lining up with TRBD1. Germline CDR1 reads SEHNR; CDR2 reads FQNEAQ (reference sequence). The CDR3 totals 15 residues. Trimming at V came to 8 bases and at J to 7 bases, leaving 13 bases not matched to a gene. Written as DNA, the CDR3 is TGTGCCAGCGTCCCTACTAGGGGGCGAGGTGAAAAACTGTTTTTT. It is translated as CASVPTRGRGEKLFF.

This chain joins TRBV4-3 and TRBJ1-2, with a possible D match to TRBD1 (5 bases). This CDR3 has 14 amino acids. The germline CDR1 and CDR2 sequences are LGHNA and YSLEER. V gave up 1 base and J gave up 6 bases, with 12 bases separating them. The CDR3 nucleotides read TGCGCCAGCAGCCAAGTTGGGGGAGGTAATGGCTACACCTTC. It yields the protein CASSQVGGGNGYTF.

The genes are TRBV7-6 and TRBJ2-2; TRBD2 matches at 8 bases. This CDR3 comprises 14 residues. The germline CDR1 and CDR2 sequences are SGHVS and FNYEAQ. The trim removed 3 bases at V and 6 bases at J, leaving 3 bases unmatched. DNA of the CDR3: TGTGCCAGCAGCTTGGCGGGGGGCCCCGGGGAGCTGTTTTTT. Amino acids: CASSLAGGPGELFF.

V is TRBV6-5 and J is TRBJ2-7; TRBD1 matches 7 bases. CDR3 length: 14 residues. Germline V gives CDR1 MNHEY, CDR2 SVGAGI. The junction had 4 bases not matched to a gene; V was cut back by 2 bases and J by 3 bases. CDR3 DNA: TGTGCCAGCAGTTACGCGGACAGGCACTACGAGCAGTACTTC. It yields the protein CASSYADRHYEQYF.

The chain employs TRBV5-1 and TRBJ2-2; a weak D match, TRBD2 (6 bases). CDR1 is SGHRS, CDR2 YFSETQ, per germline. The CDR3 is made up of 15 amino acids. V was shortened by 0 bases and J by 7 bases, with 13 bases between the two germline ends. CDR3 in amino acids: CASSLEGLGGGELFF. In DNA, the CDR3 is TGCGCCAGCAGCTTGGAGGGGCTCGGGGGCGGGGAGCTGTTTTTT.